Sequencing of this T cell receptor (beta chain) was carried out in a study of blood T cell repertoires in COVID-19 (dated by TCRdb to 2018 to 2021). General notes on the study: The collaborator samples originated in the United States, Italy and Spain and spanned the acute and convalescent phases of COVID-19. The material from the prospective study consisted of cDNA or gDNA derived from T cells, B-cell-depleted T cells, or PBMCs. Subjects who had been exposed to COVID-19, were actively infected with it, or had recovered from it provided the deeply sampled blood TCRbeta repertoires that made up the dataset. A freely available public database, intended as a resource for researchers studying the immune response to SARS-CoV-2, is where the repertoires were released. A de-identified subject ID, COVID-19 status, age in years and sex were almost always included in the sample metadata. Samples were obtained from the ongoing ImmuneRACE study (first 160 participants) and from 1,254 subjects provided by 6 global collaborators. Where available, HLA class I and class II types were obtained from metadata supplied by the sample provider rather than from assay-based typing. General findings and caveats noted by the study authors: How much clinical and demographic metadata was included differed by source and by participant, and the metadata was provided uncurated.

V has 5 bases trimmed and J has 4 bases trimmed; junction bases matching no gene number 10. The CDR1 and CDR2 encoded by the germline V gene are MDHEN and SYDVKM. There are 15 amino acids in the CDR3, from cysteine to phenylalanine inclusive. The kept DNA is CDR3 alone, 45 bases in frame from the first base. Enrolling through a virtual design, the prospective study's participants ranged in age from about 18 to 100 years and lived across 24 United States geographic areas. In the prospective study, cohorts were assigned on the basis of participant-reported clinical history obtained from a screening survey and a study questionnaire. In the prospective study, whole blood, serum and a nasopharyngeal or oropharyngeal swab were collected from each participant by mobile phlebotomists. Additional blood draws and questionnaires over an approximately 2-month period could optionally be provided by prospective study participants. Blood samples from the prospective study were shipped frozen or at room temperature prior to DNA extraction.

TCRbeta CDR3 regions were amplified from genomic DNA by means of the immunoSEQ Assay, a bias-controlled multiplex PCR. Turning to the authors' computational methods: The number of nucleated cells in each sample was estimated by amplification of reference gene primers within the assay. To quantify the absolute abundance of each unique TCRbeta CDR3 rearrangement, sequence reads were collapsed and filtered. Productive Simpson clonality was computed per sample as the square root of Simpson's diversity index over productive rearrangements. TCRdb stores this immuneACCESS table with in-frame sequences only. Part of the clones is absent; in the studies checked, under half of the shortfall reflects unresolved V genes, and no reason is known for the rest. For V, J and clone size, that table is used; D and trimming come from the DNA. Recorded for this sample are fewer than 500,000 clones; about 90% of them occurred a single time. Together, the top ten hold almost 2% of the sample.

In regard to this clone: Its specific antigen is unknown. Per-nucleotide qualities are absent, and no much larger clonotype sits a single base away.

The source is a woman younger than 35 with acute COVID-19. The sequence is built from TRBV28 and TRBJ1-2; 7 middle bases align to TRBD1. Sequencing was performed on PBMCs or T cells enriched from blood (not recorded which). CDR3 protein: CASSPPGTVLYGYTF. The DNA sequence is as follows: TGTGCCAGCAGTCCACCCGGGACAGTTCTCTATGGCTACACCTTC.